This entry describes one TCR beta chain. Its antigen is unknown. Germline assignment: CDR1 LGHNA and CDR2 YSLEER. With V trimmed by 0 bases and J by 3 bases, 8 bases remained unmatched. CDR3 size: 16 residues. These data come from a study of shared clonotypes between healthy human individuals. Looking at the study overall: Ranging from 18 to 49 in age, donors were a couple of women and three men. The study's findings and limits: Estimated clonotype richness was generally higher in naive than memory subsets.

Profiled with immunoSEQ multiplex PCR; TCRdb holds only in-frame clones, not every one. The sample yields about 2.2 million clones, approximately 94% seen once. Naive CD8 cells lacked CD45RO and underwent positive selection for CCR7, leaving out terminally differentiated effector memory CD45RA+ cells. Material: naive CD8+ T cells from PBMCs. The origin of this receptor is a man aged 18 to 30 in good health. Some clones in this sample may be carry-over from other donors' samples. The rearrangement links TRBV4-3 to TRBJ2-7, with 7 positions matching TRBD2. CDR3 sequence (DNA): TGCGCCAGCAGCCAAGATATCCTAGCGGAAGACTACGAGCAGTACTTC. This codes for CASSQDILAEDYEQYF.